This T cell receptor beta chain is from a study of Graves' ophthalmopathy and Graves' hyperthyroidism. The CDR3 covers 15 residues. V shed 4 bases and J 7 bases; nucleotides not matched to a gene: 12. Germline assignment: CDR1 ENHRY and CDR2 SYGVKD. This clonotype showed up many times. RNA transcripts yielded amplified TCR beta CDR3 regions. First-round RT-PCR relied on HTBI primers, and a second-round multiplex PCR came next. MiXCR was run by TCRdb on the multiplex PCR reads, yielding one entry per CDR3 protein. The profile covers hundreds of thousands of distinct CDR3 sequences, with around 15% appearing a single time and 9.8% taken by the ten largest.

The sample was blood. The chain carries TRBV10-3 and TRBJ2-7, with TRBD1 matching over 8 bases. The clonotype originates from a woman aged 25 to 39 with Graves' ophthalmopathy. CDR3 coding DNA: TGTGCCATCAGTGGGTCGACAGGGGCCCCCATGGAGCAGTACTTC. Its protein is CAISGSTGAPMEQYF.